These 15 T cell receptor beta chains were sequenced from one sample in a study of beta chain features in type 1 diabetes. Reverse transcribing all isolated RNA meant expressed TCRB transcripts were sequenced. Assay: immunoSEQ multiplex PCR; the TCRdb copy retains only in-frame clones and omits some. The profile shows fewer than 350,000 clones, 20% of them singletons. Sequences were obtained from naive CD4+ T cells from blood. These receptors came from a woman aged 18-35 years in good health.

CDR3 residues: CASSPGQGLDTQYF. The CDR3 coding sequence is TGCGCCAGCTCTCCGGGACAGGGGCTGGATACGCAGTATTTT. The gene calls are TRBV5-1 and TRBJ2-3; 10 bases line up with TRBD1. The germline CDR1 and CDR2 sequences are SGHRS and YFSETQ. This CDR3 is 14 amino acids long. V dropped 7 bases and J dropped 6; count of bases not matched to a gene: 8.

This chain uses TRBV5-6 with TRBJ2-1; the match to TRBD1 covers 8 bases. Trimming at V came to 3 bases and at J to 7 bases, leaving 6 bases not matched to a gene. Germline lookup yields CDR1 SGHDT and CDR2 YYEEEE. The CDR3 loop spans 14 amino acids. CDR3 residues: CASSSATGANEQFF. CDR3 coding DNA: TGTGCCAGCAGCTCAGCGACAGGGGCTAATGAGCAGTTCTTC.

This clone came up a few times. The gene calls are TRBV19 and TRBJ1-1; D unresolved. Trimming took off 8 bases at V and 0 bases at J, with 10 bases between the two ends. Per germline, CDR1 LNHDA and CDR2 SQIVND (reference sequence). The CDR3 totals 13 residues. The CDR3 bases are TGTGCCAGTCGTCCGGAGTTGAACACTGAAGCTTTCTTT. The encoded protein is CASRPELNTEAFF.

The rearrangement links TRBV7-9 to TRBJ1-2; weak D call: TRBD1 (6 bases). The germline V and J ends were trimmed by 6 bases and 1 base, with 15 bases remaining between them. CDR1 and CDR2 from the germline V gene are SEHNR and FQNEAQ (reference sequence). The CDR3 has 15 residues. CDR3 region: CASSYGQLLNYGYTF. For the CDR3, the DNA is TGTGCCAGCAGTTACGGACAGCTACTTAACTATGGCTACACCTTC.

This clone was seen a handful of times. This rearrangement joins TRBV10-3 to TRBJ2-7; unclear D gene. Germline CDR1 ENHRY, CDR2 SYGVKD. The V and J ends lost 10 bases and 6 bases respectively, with 13 bases between them. The CDR3 contains 11 residues. CDR3 sequence reads: CASRVSGEQYF. CDR3 DNA sequence: TGTGCCAGCCGGGTCTCCGGCGAGCAGTACTTC.

The chain uses TRBV18 and TRBJ1-1; D is unclear. This CDR3 comprises 13 residues. Trimming took off 3 bases at V and 1 base at J, with 6 bases between the two ends. Germline V gene data show CDR1 as KGHSH and CDR2 as LQKENI. The CDR3 reads CASSPAPNTEAFF. CDR3 DNA sequence: TGTGCCAGCTCACCGGCCCCGAACACTGAAGCTTTCTTT.

J is TRBJ2-4 and V is TRBV23-1, with TRBD1 matching over 7 bases. TRBV23-1 is treated as an ORF (open reading frame) with a function not yet certain. This CDR3 spans 16 amino acids. Trimming cost V 11 bases and J 0 bases; bases outside gene matches: 13. CDR3 amino acids: CAGSGDSSLAKNIQYF. The CDR3 DNA reads as TGCGCCGGATCAGGGGACAGCTCCTTAGCCAAAAACATTCAGTACTTC.

J is TRBJ1-5 and V is TRBV18; D gene unclear. The ends were cut back, 4 bases at V and 0 bases at J, with 7 bases in the middle. Looked up from germline, CDR1 is KGHSH and CDR2 is LQKENI. The CDR3 is 14 amino acids. The CDR3 loop is CASSRSGSNQPQHF. In DNA, the CDR3 is TGTGCCAGCTCACGCAGTGGTAGCAATCAGCCCCAGCATTTT.

This clone was counted a few times. V gene TRBV5-1 combines with J gene TRBJ2-4; D possibly corresponds to TRBD1 (5 bases). Germline CDR1 and CDR2: SGHRS and YFSETQ. The CDR3 consists of 14 residues. The V gene lost 0 bases and the J gene lost 5 bases, with 9 bases spanning the gap. In DNA form, the CDR3 reads TGCGCCAGCAGCTTGGAGGGGCCCCAAAACATTCAGTACTTC. This translates into CASSLEGPQNIQYF.

This chain links TRBV23-1 with TRBJ2-1, with 14 bases aligning to TRBD2. TRBV23-1 counts as an open reading frame of uncertain function. CDR3 length equals 15 residues. Losses at the gene ends were 8 bases for V and 8 bases for J; bases not matched to a gene: 8. CDR3: CASRGLAGAGYEQFF. In DNA form, the CDR3 reads TGCGCCAGCCGGGGACTAGCGGGGGCCGGGTATGAGCAGTTCTTC.

This clone was detected only a few times. This chain connects TRBV7-2 to TRBJ2-4; possibly TRBD2 for D (7 bases). The CDR3 loop spans 16 amino acids. With 5 bases removed from V and 2 bases from J, the gap between germline ends came to 16 bases. Germline V gene sequence: CDR1 SGHTA, CDR2 FQGNSA. The CDR3 here is CASSPRRGATKNIQYF. DNA for the CDR3: TGTGCCAGCAGCCCCAGACGGGGGGCAACCAAAAACATTCAGTACTTC.

This clone was counted between two and nine times. The chain carries TRBV29-1 and TRBJ2-2, with D possibly being TRBD1 (6 bases). Trimming took off 3 bases at V and 4 bases at J, with 18 bases between the two ends. CDR3 length: 16 residues. Germline CDR1 and CDR2: SQVTM and ANQGSEA. The CDR3 coding sequence is TGCAGCGTTGAGACGGATGGGGGCGCGGGCACCGGGGAGCTGTTTTTT. This translates into CSVETDGGAGTGELFF.

The chain combines TRBV11-2 with TRBJ2-7; 13 nucleotides line up with TRBD2. CDR1 is SGHAT and CDR2 is FQNNGV in the germline V gene. Losses at the gene ends were 2 bases for V and 5 bases for J; bases not matched to a gene: 6. CDR3 length: 16 residues. CDR3 DNA: TGTGCCAGCAGCTTACCGACTAGCGGGAGGACGAACGAGCAGTACTTC. Protein product: CASSLPTSGRTNEQYF.

This clone was observed a handful of times. The chain combines TRBV5-1 with TRBJ2-7; 7 bases align to TRBD2. V gave up 0 bases and J gave up 5 bases; unmatched junction bases: 5. This CDR3 has 14 amino acids. Looked up from germline, CDR1 is SGHRS and CDR2 is YFSETQ. CDR3 region: CASSLASGEDEQYF. CDR3 nucleotide sequence: TGCGCCAGCAGCTTGGCCAGCGGGGAGGACGAGCAGTACTTC.

This clone was seen more than once but under ten times. This chain joins TRBV27 and TRBJ1-4; D gene ambiguous. The CDR3 covers 13 residues. Germline loops: CDR1 MNHEY, CDR2 SMNVEV (reference sequence). V shed 2 bases and J shed 5 bases, with 6 bases lying between them. The CDR3 region has the DNA TGTGCCAGCAGTTTAGTCGGGAATGAAAAACTGTTTTTT. Translated, it gives CASSLVGNEKLFF.